The rows below give T cell receptor beta chains drawn from one sample of a study of blood T cell repertoires in COVID-19. Clones were sequenced by immunoSEQ multiplex PCR, and TCRdb holds only the in-frame ones, with some missing. Of 250,000 to 300,000 clones in the sample, roughly nine tenths were seen once. Sequencing input: PBMCs or T cells enriched from blood (not recorded which). Receptor source: a woman aged 60-70 years who had recovered from COVID-19. CDR3s include the opening cysteine and the closing phenylalanine or tryptophan. D genes are given only for firm matches. Where a row states a size, it is once, few, many or the class of an expanded clone; other rows omit it.

d_call j_call clone_size v_call cdr3_aa cdr3_nt
TRBD1 TRBJ1-1 - TRBV11-3 CATGGEGEAFF TGTGCCACAGGGGGCGAAGGTGAAGCTTTCTTT
TRBD1 TRBJ2-1 - TRBV5-1 CASSSDRVGIRGEQFF TGCGCCAGCAGCTCGGACAGGGTAGGCATAAGGGGGGAGCAGTTCTTC
- TRBJ2-7 - TRBV27 CASSQTLSYEQYF TGTGCCAGCAGTCAGACACTCTCCTACGAGCAGTACTTC
- TRBJ1-2 - TRBV6-6 CASSPPGAFRPKTF TGTGCCAGCAGCCCACCAGGGGCATTTCGCCCTAAGACCTTC
- TRBJ1-1 - TRBV28 CASSFHDRPRGAFF TGTGCCAGCAGTTTCCATGACAGGCCGAGGGGAGCTTTCTTT
TRBD1 TRBJ1-5 - TRBV19 CASTDHGTGTNQPQHF TGTGCCAGTACCGATCACGGGACAGGTACGAATCAGCCCCAGCATTTT
- TRBJ2-4 few TRBV11-3 CASSLDEVVPIQYF TGTGCCAGCAGCTTAGACGAGGTGGTCCCCATTCAGTACTTC
- TRBJ1-6 once TRBV28 CASATGPTPLHF TGTGCCAGCGCGACAGGACCTACACCCCTCCACTTT
- TRBJ2-3 - TRBV18 CASSPIPGQGSQYF TGTGCCAGCTCACCCATCCCAGGGCAAGGATCGCAGTATTTT
- TRBJ2-5 - TRBV20-1 CSASSLYFQETQYF TGCAGTGCTAGTTCGCTCTACTTCCAAGAGACCCAGTACTTC
- TRBJ2-5 - TRBV4-1 CASSQDPRGETQYF TGCGCCAGCAGCCAAGACCCACGCGGGGAGACCCAGTACTTC
- TRBJ1-5 - TRBV6-5 CASKENYSNQPQHF TGTGCCAGCAAGGAGAATTATAGCAATCAGCCCCAGCATTTT
- TRBJ2-1 - TRBV5-1 CASSQGHNALGGDEQFF TGCGCCAGCAGCCAAGGACATAATGCCTTAGGGGGGGATGAGCAGTTCTTC
- TRBJ1-1 few TRBV7-2 CASSRLYRNTEAFF TGTGCCAGCAGCCGCCTATACCGGAACACTGAAGCTTTCTTT
- TRBJ1-2 - TRBV6-6 CASSTSNYGYTF TGTGCCAGCAGTACGAGTAACTATGGCTACACCTTC
TRBD1 TRBJ1-1 - TRBV2 CASQGQNMNTEAFF TGTGCCAGTCAGGGACAGAACATGAACACTGAAGCTTTCTTT
TRBD1 TRBJ1-2 - TRBV13 CASSPQTGNYGYTF TGTGCCAGCAGCCCACAGACAGGGAACTATGGCTACACCTTC
TRBD1 TRBJ2-3 - TRBV9 CASSENRDRGLTDTQYF TGTGCCAGCAGCGAGAACCGGGACAGGGGGCTTACGGATACGCAGTATTTT
- TRBJ1-2 - TRBV5-1 CASSLEGRGGGYTF TGCGCCAGCAGCTTGGAAGGGAGAGGCGGTGGCTACACCTTC
- TRBJ1-3 few TRBV27 CASRGGVGAPSGNTIYF TGTGCCAGCAGAGGAGGGGTTGGGGCCCCCTCTGGAAACACCATATATTTT
TRBD1 TRBJ2-4 - TRBV2 CASSEGDSRRGIQYF TGTGCCAGCAGTGAGGGGGACAGCCGACGAGGGATTCAGTACTTC
- TRBJ2-2 - TRBV7-9 CASSPLVGGNTGELFF TGTGCCAGCAGCCCCTTGGTGGGGGGGAACACCGGGGAGCTGTTTTTT
- TRBJ2-5 - TRBV28 CASSFMGRVWETQYF TGTGCCAGCAGTTTTATGGGCAGGGTGTGGGAGACCCAGTACTTC
- TRBJ2-7 - TRBV9 CASSVDLGWEQYF TGTGCCAGCAGCGTCGACTTGGGTTGGGAGCAGTACTTC
- TRBJ1-3 - TRBV6-2/TRBV6-3 CASSYSGGFGTIYF TGTGCCAGCAGTTACTCTGGGGGGTTCGGCACCATATATTTT